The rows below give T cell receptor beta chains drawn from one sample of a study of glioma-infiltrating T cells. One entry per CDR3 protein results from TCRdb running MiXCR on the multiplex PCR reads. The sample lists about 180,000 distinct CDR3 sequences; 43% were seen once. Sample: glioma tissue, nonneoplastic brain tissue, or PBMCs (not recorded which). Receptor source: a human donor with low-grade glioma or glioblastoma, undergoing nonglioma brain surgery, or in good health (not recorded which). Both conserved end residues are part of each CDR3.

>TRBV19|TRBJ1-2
CASSMKTSYGYTF
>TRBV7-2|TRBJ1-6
CASSVATGARGSPLHF
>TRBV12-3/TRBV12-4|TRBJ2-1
CASKGRGEQFF
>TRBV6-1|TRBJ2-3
CARTELASDTQYF
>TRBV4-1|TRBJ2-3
CASSLEQGGDTQYF
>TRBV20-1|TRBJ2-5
CSARVGTGPQETQYF
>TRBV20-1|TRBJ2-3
CSATGADTQYF
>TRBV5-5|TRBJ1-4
CASSLIRGAYNERLFF
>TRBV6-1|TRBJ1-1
CASSVGPNTEAFF
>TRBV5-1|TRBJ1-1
CASNENRGNTEAFF
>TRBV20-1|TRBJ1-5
CSARGFGTGNQPQHF
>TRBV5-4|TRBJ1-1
CASSLRGGGGAFF
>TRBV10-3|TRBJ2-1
CAIRSVGDEQFF
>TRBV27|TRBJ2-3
CASSLSLAGWADTQYF
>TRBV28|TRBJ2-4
CASSFEGLAKNIQYF
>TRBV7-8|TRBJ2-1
CASSSPEYNEQFF
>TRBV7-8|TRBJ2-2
CASSLVRSNRELFF
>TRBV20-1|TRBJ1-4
CSARDVEGAWEKLFF
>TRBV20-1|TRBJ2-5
CSARDGKAVGETQYF
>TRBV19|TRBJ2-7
CASSAGQVYEQYF
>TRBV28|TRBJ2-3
CASSLGVGDRTDTQYF
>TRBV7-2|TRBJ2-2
CASSLDRVAGDTGELFF
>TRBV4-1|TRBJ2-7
CASSQEGTSAAPQYF
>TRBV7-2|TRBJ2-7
CASSTVPAFDNEQYF
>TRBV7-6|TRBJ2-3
CASSPQYTDTQYF
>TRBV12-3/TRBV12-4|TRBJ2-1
CASRFGGGNEQFF
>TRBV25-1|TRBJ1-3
CASSDPTRNTIYF